These 32 T cell receptor beta chains originate from one sample sequenced in a study of cytomegalovirus exposure and HLA in healthy donors (dated by TCRdb to about 2017). The library was obtained by the immunoSEQ multiplex PCR assay. Sourced from immuneACCESS, this table was stored by TCRdb with only in-frame sequences that have V and J called. A share of the clones is absent; for the studies checked, an unresolved V gene accounts for under half, and the remainder has no known explanation. In all, the sample holds about 220,000 clones, and 75% to 95% of those were seen once. About 1% of the sample is in the top ten clones. Sequenced: PBMCs. The receptor source for this set is a woman aged 18-35 years in good health and CMV-seronegative.

The CDR3 DNA reads TGCGCCAGCAGCGAGAAGGACAGGGCGGCAAGCGAGCAGTTCTTC. It yields the protein CASSEKDRAASEQFF. The chain carries TRBV5-1 and TRBJ2-1, with TRBD1 identical over 8 bases. V shed 4 bases, J shed 10 bases, and the junction held 13 bases outside the gene matches. Germline-derived CDR1 and CDR2 are SGHRS and YFSETQ. This CDR3 has 15 residues.

The chain links TRBV30 to TRBJ2-5; tentative D call: TRBD2 (6 bases). V dropped 5 bases and J dropped 5 bases, with 12 bases sitting between them. CDR1 and CDR2 from the germline V gene are GTSNPN and SVGIG (reference sequence). The CDR3 has 12 residues. CDR3 protein: CAWERGGETQYF. As DNA, the CDR3 is TGTGCCTGGGAACGAGGAGGGGAGACCCAGTACTTC.

This chain uses TRBV28 with TRBJ1-5; weak D call: TRBD1 (5 bases). The germline V gene has CDR1 MDHEN and CDR2 SYDVKM. V was shortened by 3 bases and J by 5 bases, with 14 bases between the two germline ends. The CDR3 totals 15 residues. This CDR3 reads CASSFRGGVYQPQHF. DNA of the CDR3: TGTGCCAGCAGTTTTCGGGGGGGGGTCTATCAGCCCCAGCATTTT.

V is TRBV23-1 and J is TRBJ1-1; TRBD1 agrees at 8 bases. TRBV23-1 is marked as an open reading frame, function uncertain. Unmatched junction bases numbered 16, after V lost 7 bases and J lost 9 bases. CDR3 length: 15 amino acids. The CDR3 DNA is TGCGCCAGCACCATACGATCGGGACAGGATATCCAAGCTTTCTTT. It is translated as CASTIRSGQDIQAFF.

The chain is built from TRBV5-1 and TRBJ2-5; 11 bases are a match to TRBD2. CDR1 SGHRS and CDR2 YFSETQ come from the germline V gene. The CDR3 sequence is 18 residues long. V lost 3 bases, J lost 5 bases, and 15 bases stayed unmatched. CDR3 in DNA: TGCGCCAGCAGCTCAGGTTGGCTAGCGGGAGGTCCGGGCGAGACCCAGTACTTC. Encoded protein: CASSSGWLAGGPGETQYF.

J is TRBJ1-2 and V is TRBV19; D remains unclear. The V end was cut by 6 bases, the J end by 9 bases, with 17 bases between. The CDR3 is 13 residues long. Germline V gene sequence: CDR1 LNHDA, CDR2 SQIVND (reference sequence). DNA for the CDR3: TGTGCCAGTAGGTTCGGGGTTGGTGGGAGCTACACCTTC. Encoded protein: CASRFGVGGSYTF.

This clone came up a few times. V gene TRBV6-1 combines with J gene TRBJ1-5, with no clear D. This CDR3 has 14 amino acids. The V end was cut by 5 bases, the J end by 4 bases, with 12 bases between. The germline gives CDR1 MNHNS, CDR2 SASEGT. DNA of the CDR3: TGTGCCAGCAGTTCAGCCGGCGGGAATCAGCCCCAGCATTTT. The encoded protein is CASSSAGGNQPQHF.

This chain links TRBV5-1 with TRBJ2-5; D perhaps matches TRBD1 (6 bases). Germline loops: CDR1 SGHRS, CDR2 YFSETQ. The V and J ends lost 0 bases and 1 base respectively, with 13 bases between them. The CDR3 covers 16 residues. In nucleotides, the CDR3 is TGCGCCAGCAGCTTGGGAGGTTGGACAGTCCAAGAGACCCAGTACTTC. Translation: CASSLGGWTVQETQYF. Supplemented by reference TRBV5-1 and TRBJ2-5, the full variable domain reads KAGVTQTPRYLIKTRGQQVTLSCSPISGHRSVSWYQQTPGQGLQFLFEYFSETQRNKGNFPGRFSGRQFSNSRSEMNVSTLELGDSALYLCASSLGGWTVQETQYFGPGTRLLVL.

The chain uses TRBV15 and TRBJ1-1; D might be TRBD1 (6 bases). The germline gives CDR1 LNHNV, CDR2 YYDKDF (reference sequence). V was cut by 0 bases and J by 4 bases, with 12 bases left in between. The CDR3 has 15 residues. Here the CDR3 DNA reads TGTGCCACCAGCAGAGAGGCCAGGGGCCCCACTGAAGCTTTCTTT. Protein product: CATSREARGPTEAFF.

In its sample, this clone was seen once. The chain combines TRBV9 with TRBJ2-1; 8 positions agree with TRBD2. In germline, CDR1 is SGDLS, CDR2 YYNGEE. This CDR3 contains 15 residues. The junction had 5 bases not matched to a gene; V was cut back by 0 bases and J by 6 bases. The CDR3 DNA follows: TGTGCCAGCAGCGTAGCCGGGAGGGCCTTCAATGAGCAGTTCTTC. This gives the protein CASSVAGRAFNEQFF.

This chain links TRBV6-4 with TRBJ2-1; 9 bases fit TRBD2. V gave up 3 bases and J gave up 3 bases; unmatched junction bases: 6. This CDR3 is built from 16 residues. Germline V gives CDR1 MRHNA, CDR2 SNTAGT. For the CDR3, the DNA is TGTGCCAGCAGTGAGTCTCCAGCGGGAGGCTACAATGAGCAGTTCTTC. As protein: CASSESPAGGYNEQFF.

The rearrangement uses TRBV4-1 and TRBJ2-7, with 10 nucleotides matching TRBD1. Losses at the gene ends were 5 bases for V and 5 bases for J; bases not matched to a gene: 9. The V gene's germline CDR1 is MGHRA and CDR2 YSYEKL. The CDR3 is 15 residues long. The CDR3 DNA is TGCGCCAGCAGCGGTGGGACAGGGGACTTCCACGAGCAGTACTTC. Protein product: CASSGGTGDFHEQYF.

The CDR3 loop is CASSPLASTGELFF. CDR3 coding DNA: TGTGCCAGCAGCCCTCTAGCGAGCACCGGGGAGCTGTTTTTT. This rearrangement joins TRBV6-6 to TRBJ2-2; D might be TRBD2 (6 bases). The V and J ends lost 6 bases and 4 bases respectively, with 12 bases between them. The CDR3 has 14 amino acids. Germline loops: CDR1 MNHNY, CDR2 SVGAGI (reference sequence).

V gene TRBV10-3 combines with J gene TRBJ2-7; 10 nucleotides match TRBD2. After removal of 0 bases from V and 2 bases from J, the junction contained 16 bases not matched to a gene. The CDR3 has 20 residues. Germline V CDR1 and CDR2: ENHRY, SYGVKD. This CDR3 is CAISESGAGTSEFRPYEQYF. The CDR3 coding sequence is TGTGCCATCAGTGAGTCCGGGGCGGGGACTAGCGAGTTTCGCCCCTACGAGCAGTACTTC.

The rearrangement links TRBV11-2 to TRBJ1-2; maybe TRBD1 (6 bases). Germline V gene data show CDR1 as SGHAT and CDR2 as FQNNGV. The V and J ends lost 5 bases and 0 bases respectively, with 13 bases between them. CDR3 length: 15 residues. The DNA for the CDR3 is TGTGCCAGCAGCGCGGACAGCACTACTAACTATGGCTACACCTTC. Translating it yields CASSADSTTNYGYTF.

Only a few counts were recorded for this clone. The sample holds other DNA sequences that translate to the same CDR3. The chain combines TRBV18 with TRBJ1-2; TRBD1 might be the D (5 bases). V was pared by 6 bases and J by 1 base, with 12 bases between. CDR3 length: 14 residues. Germline V gene sequence: CDR1 KGHSH, CDR2 LQKENI. The CDR3 here is CASSPQDSNYGYTF. CDR3 in DNA: TGTGCCAGCTCCCCTCAAGACAGTAACTATGGCTACACCTTC. Variable domain in full (rest from reference TRBV18 and TRBJ1-2): NAGVMQNPRHLVRRRGQEARLRCSPMKGHSHVYWYRQLPEEGLKFMVYLQKENIIDESGMPKERFSAEFPKEGPSILRIQQVVRGDSAAYFCASSPQDSNYGYTFGSGTRLTVV.

The gene calls are TRBV10-1 and TRBJ1-2; D unclear. V lost 5 bases, J lost 2 bases, and 12 bases lay in between. The CDR3 consists of 14 residues. Germline V CDR1 and CDR2: WNHNN, SYGVQD (reference sequence). This chain's CDR3 is CASSNPGGNYGYTF. The CDR3 nucleotides are TGCGCCAGCAGTAACCCGGGAGGAAACTATGGCTACACCTTC.

CDR3 protein: CASSLTGGRSPLHF. The CDR3 DNA reads as TGTGCCAGCAGTTTGACGGGGGGTCGTTCACCCCTCCACTTT. The chain links TRBV27 to TRBJ1-6, with D possibly TRBD1 on 5 matching bases. Germline-derived CDR1 and CDR2 are MNHEY and SMNVEV (reference sequence). Trimming stripped 3 bases from V and 9 bases from J, with 12 bases between. This CDR3 is built from 14 residues.

The chain couples TRBV11-2 to TRBJ2-3; the match to TRBD2 covers 8 bases. Germline-derived CDR1 and CDR2 are SGHAT and FQNNGV. The CDR3 loop spans 18 amino acids. Trimming took 4 bases from V and 2 from J; bases not matched to a gene: 14. The CDR3: CASSSDPVAGLLTDTQYF. Written as DNA, the CDR3 is TGTGCCAGCAGCTCAGACCCGGTAGCGGGACTACTCACAGATACGCAGTATTTT. The complete variable domain, with remaining parts taken from reference TRBV11-2 and TRBJ2-3, reads EAGVAQSPRYKIIEKRQSVAFWCNPISGHATLYWYQQILGQGPKLLIQFQNNGVVDDSQLPKDRFSAERLKGVDSTLKIQPAKLEDSAVYLCASSSDPVAGLLTDTQYFGPGTRLTVL.

This rearrangement joins TRBV30 to TRBJ1-2; possible D gene TRBD1, 5 bases. Germline loops: CDR1 GTSNPN, CDR2 SVGIG (reference sequence). CDR3 length: 14 amino acids. Trimming took off 8 bases at V and 6 bases at J, with 22 bases between the two ends. The CDR3 sequence is CARAYKGTPDGYTF. The CDR3 DNA reads TGTGCCCGCGCATATAAAGGGACTCCGGATGGCTACACCTTC.

The chain combines TRBV27 with TRBJ2-5; 9 bases match TRBD2. After removal of 8 bases from V and 3 bases from J, the junction contained 10 bases not matched to a gene. CDR1 and CDR2 (germline): MNHEY, SMNVEV (reference sequence). The CDR3 loop spans 15 amino acids. The CDR3 nucleotides read TGTGCCAGCTGTGGGCTAGCGGGACCGGAAGAGACCCAGTACTTC. This codes for CASCGLAGPEETQYF.

This chain links TRBV6-1 with TRBJ1-5; TRBD1 might be the D (5 bases). The CDR3 loop spans 14 amino acids. Looked up from germline, CDR1 is MNHNS and CDR2 is SASEGT. The V end was cut by 6 bases, the J end by 4 bases, with 13 bases between. CDR3 sequence reads: CASSLGNRNQPQHF. DNA for the CDR3: TGTGCCAGCAGCTTGGGGAACAGGAATCAGCCCCAGCATTTT.

V is TRBV7-8 and J is TRBJ2-7, with a possible D match to TRBD1 (5 bases). CDR3 length: 16 amino acids. Trimming pared 8 bases from V and 0 bases from J, leaving 20 bases between. The germline V gene has CDR1 SGHVS and CDR2 FQNEAQ. DNA for the CDR3: TGTGCCAGCGTCCAGGGCCGTAGGGCCCCCTCCTACGAGCAGTACTTC. Protein product: CASVQGRRAPSYEQYF.

This chain connects TRBV18 to TRBJ2-7; 8 nucleotides match TRBD2. The J segment lost 1 base and the V segment lost 5 bases, leaving 4 bases of the junction unmatched. Germline V gene sequence: CDR1 KGHSH, CDR2 LQKENI. This CDR3 region has 14 residues. In nucleotides, the CDR3 is TGTGCCAGCTCAGGAGGGACTAGATCCTACGAGCAGTACTTC. As protein: CASSGGTRSYEQYF. The full variable domain, rest sourced from reference TRBV18 and TRBJ2-7, is NAGVMQNPRHLVRRRGQEARLRCSPMKGHSHVYWYRQLPEEGLKFMVYLQKENIIDESGMPKERFSAEFPKEGPSILRIQQVVRGDSAAYFCASSGGTRSYEQYFGPGTRLTVT.

The V and J genes are TRBV5-1 and TRBJ2-7; tentative D call: TRBD1 (5 bases). The CDR3 spans 14 residues. V was cut by 7 bases and J by 4 bases, with 18 bases left in between. The germline V gene encodes CDR1 SGHRS and CDR2 YFSETQ. The CDR3 coding sequence is TGCGCCAGCTCGGTGACAGAAACTCTTTACGAGCAGTACTTC. Its translation: CASSVTETLYEQYF.

The V call is TRBV18, the J call TRBJ1-2; 10 positions agree with TRBD1. The CDR3 is 14 amino acids. After removal of 4 bases from V and 7 bases from J, the junction contained 6 bases not matched to a gene. Per germline, CDR1 KGHSH and CDR2 LQKENI. CDR3 protein: CASSHGTGERGYTF. Written as DNA, the CDR3 is TGTGCCAGCTCACACGGGACAGGGGAACGTGGCTACACCTTC.

The chain is built from TRBV18 and TRBJ2-5; possibly TRBD1 for D (6 bases). V lost 3 bases and J 2 bases, leaving 19 bases between the germline ends. Germline CDR1 is KGHSH and CDR2 is LQKENI. The CDR3 totals 17 residues. In nucleotides, the CDR3 is TGTGCCAGCTCACCCCGGTATGGTACAGGGCTTCAAGAGACCCAGTACTTC. Translating gives CASSPRYGTGLQETQYF.

The chain has TRBV5-1 and TRBJ1-1, with D hard to call. The CDR3 is made up of 15 amino acids. CDR1 is SGHRS, CDR2 YFSETQ, per germline. With 3 bases removed from V and 0 bases from J, the gap between germline ends came to 12 bases. This chain's CDR3 is CASSSQFTVNTEAFF. The CDR3 DNA is TGCGCCAGCAGCTCGCAATTCACAGTGAACACTGAAGCTTTCTTT.

CDR3 amino acids: CASSYFGDTEAFF. The DNA for the CDR3 is TGTGCCAGCAGTTACTTCGGGGACACTGAAGCTTTCTTT. The chain links TRBV6-5 to TRBJ1-1; D is undetermined. The CDR3 totals 13 residues. V was shortened by 1 base and J by 3 bases, with 6 bases between the two germline ends. The V gene's germline CDR1 is MNHEY and CDR2 SVGAGI.

Written as DNA, the CDR3 is TGTGCCAGCAGTATCCCTCGGACTAGCGGTACCGGGGAGCTGTTTTTT. It is translated as CASSIPRTSGTGELFF. The V call is TRBV7-9, the J call TRBJ2-2; the match to TRBD2 covers 10 bases. Germline CDR1 reads SEHNR; CDR2 reads FQNEAQ (reference sequence). There are 16 residues in the CDR3. Trimming cost V 6 bases and J 5 bases; bases outside gene matches: 9.

This sequence joins TRBV6-5 and TRBJ2-1; perhaps TRBD2 as D (6 bases). The V end was cut by 2 bases, the J end by 8 bases, with 13 bases between. The CDR3 is 14 residues long. CDR1 and CDR2 (germline): MNHEY, SVGAGI. CDR3 in amino acids: CASSYMWGGDEQFF. The DNA of the CDR3 is TGTGCCAGCAGTTACATGTGGGGCGGGGATGAGCAGTTCTTC.

The CDR3 DNA is TGTGCCAGCAGCTTAGTGGTAGCGGGAACCCAGTTCTTC. This codes for CASSLVVAGTQFF. The gene calls are TRBV7-9 and TRBJ2-1, with 8 nucleotides matching TRBD2. Germline V gives CDR1 SEHNR, CDR2 FQNEAQ (reference sequence). This CDR3 comprises 13 residues. Unmatched junction bases numbered 6, after V lost 1 base and J lost 13 bases. The complete variable domain, with remaining parts taken from reference TRBV7-9 and TRBJ2-1, reads DTGVSQNPRHKITKRGQNVTFRCDPISEHNRLYWYRQTLGQGPEFLTYFQNEAQLEKSRLLSDRFSAERPKGSFSTLEIQRTEQGDSAMYLCASSLVVAGTQFFGPGTRLTVL.